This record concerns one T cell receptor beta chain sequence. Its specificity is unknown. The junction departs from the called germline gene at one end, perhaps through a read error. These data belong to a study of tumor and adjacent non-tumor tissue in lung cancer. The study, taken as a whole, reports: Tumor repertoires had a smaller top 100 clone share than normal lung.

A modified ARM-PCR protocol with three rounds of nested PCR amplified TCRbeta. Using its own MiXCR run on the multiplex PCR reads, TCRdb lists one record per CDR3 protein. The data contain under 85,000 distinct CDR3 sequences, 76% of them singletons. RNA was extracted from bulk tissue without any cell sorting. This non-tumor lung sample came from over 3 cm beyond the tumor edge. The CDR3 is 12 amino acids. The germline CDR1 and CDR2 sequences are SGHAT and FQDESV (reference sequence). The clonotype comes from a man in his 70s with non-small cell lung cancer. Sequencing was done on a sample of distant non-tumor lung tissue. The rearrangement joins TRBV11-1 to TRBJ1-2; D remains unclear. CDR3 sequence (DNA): TGTGCCAGCAACTTATACACATATGGCTATACCTTC. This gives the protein CASNLYTYGYTF.